A single sample is the source of the 22 T cell receptor beta chains below, sequenced in a study of T cell changes during pregnancy in multiple sclerosis. Measured with immunoSEQ multiplex PCR; TCRdb has only the in-frame clones, and not every one. The sample has some 29,000 clones, approximately 90% seen once. The specimen was CD8+ T cells from peripheral blood mononuclear cells, collected in the third trimester of pregnancy. The source is a female donor with multiple sclerosis, enrolled in a pregnancy study.

As for this clone: The sample holds other DNA sequences that translate to the same CDR3. The V call is TRBV27, the J call TRBJ2-1; TRBD2 matches 8 bases. The CDR3 is 14 amino acids. V lost 0 bases, J lost 5 bases, and 0 bases stayed unmatched. Germline V gene data show CDR1 as MNHEY and CDR2 as SMNVEV (reference sequence). The CDR3 spells CASSLSSGNNEQFF. The DNA of the CDR3 is TGTGCCAGCAGTTTATCTAGCGGGAACAATGAGCAGTTCTTC.

The J gene is TRBJ2-6, the V gene TRBV19, with TRBD1 identical over 9 bases. The CDR3 contains 20 residues. Germline V gives CDR1 LNHDA, CDR2 SQIVND (reference sequence). V gave up 3 bases and J gave up 1 base; unmatched junction bases: 13. This CDR3 is CASSMLRLGQGSSGANVLTF. CDR3 bases: TGTGCCAGTAGTATGCTTAGACTGGGACAGGGTTCTTCTGGGGCCAACGTCCTGACTTTC.

The chain is built from TRBV7-6 and TRBJ1-1; 7 bases match TRBD1. The V gene's germline CDR1 is SGHVS and CDR2 FNYEAQ. This CDR3 region has 15 residues. V lost 4 bases to trimming and J lost 1 base; unmatched junction nucleotides: 6. In DNA form, the CDR3 reads TGTGCCAGCAGCTCCCGACAGGGTCCGAACACTGAAGCTTTCTTT. It is translated as CASSSRQGPNTEAFF.

V and J are TRBV27 and TRBJ1-2; maybe TRBD1 (6 bases). Between the trimmed V and J ends, which lost 5 bases and 2 bases, there was a span of 12 bases. Germline CDR1 reads MNHEY; CDR2 reads SMNVEV (reference sequence). The CDR3 is 14 residues long. Written as DNA, the CDR3 is TGTGCCAGCAGTCTGGGACACCCCAACTATGGCTACACCTTC. Its protein is CASSLGHPNYGYTF.

The V call is TRBV9, the J call TRBJ2-1; 9 positions match TRBD1. With V trimmed by 4 bases and J by 8 bases, 7 bases remained unmatched. Germline V lookup: CDR1 SGDLS, CDR2 YYNGEE. The CDR3 is made up of 14 amino acids. The CDR3 DNA sequence: TGTGCCAGCAGCCTAGGGACAGGGAAGCATGAGCAGTTCTTC. It yields the protein CASSLGTGKHEQFF.

This rearrangement joins TRBV19 to TRBJ1-1; perhaps TRBD1 as D (5 bases). This CDR3 spans 14 amino acids. Germline values: CDR1 LNHDA, CDR2 SQIVND (reference sequence). Between the trimmed V and J ends, which lost 7 bases and 0 bases, there was a span of 12 bases. CDR3 sequence: CASTRAGMNTEAFF. For the CDR3, the DNA is TGTGCCAGTACAAGGGCAGGGATGAACACTGAAGCTTTCTTT. Combining the CDR3 with reference TRBV19 and TRBJ1-1 gives the whole variable domain DGGITQSPKYLFRKEGQNVTLSCEQNLNHDAMYWYRQDPGQGLRLIYYSQIVNDFQKGDIAEGYSVSREKKESFPLTVTSAQKNPTAFYLCASTRAGMNTEAFFGQGTRLTVV.

The chain recombines TRBV7-9 with TRBJ1-4; 7 nucleotides agree with TRBD1. Germline CDR1 reads SEHNR; CDR2 reads FQNEAQ (reference sequence). The CDR3 is 15 residues long. Trimming removed 4 bases from V and 8 bases from J; junction bases left unmatched: 10. The CDR3 coding sequence is TGTGCCAGCAGCTCTACCGGACAGGAAGGGGAAAAACTGTTTTTT. This codes for CASSSTGQEGEKLFF.

The J gene is TRBJ2-7, the V gene TRBV4-1, with 8 bases aligning to TRBD1. Germline V gene lookup returns CDR1 MGHRA and CDR2 YSYEKL. This CDR3 has 17 residues. Trimming cost V 0 bases and J 0 bases; bases outside gene matches: 7. For the CDR3, the DNA is TGCGCCAGCAGCCAAGAACCCCGGGACAGGCTCTCCTACGAGCAGTACTTC. It yields the protein CASSQEPRDRLSYEQYF.

The chain is built from TRBV30 and TRBJ1-3; D possibly corresponds to TRBD1 (5 bases). This CDR3 is 17 amino acids long. Deletions cut 0 bases from V and 0 bases from J, with 15 bases between. Germline V gene lookup returns CDR1 GTSNPN and CDR2 SVGIG (reference sequence). Here the CDR3 DNA reads TGTGCCTGGAGTGTCCGTGCCGGGGGAAGCTCTGGAAACACCATATATTTT. This sequence encodes CAWSVRAGGSSGNTIYF.

The DNA of the CDR3 is TGTGCCAGCAGCTTAGAGGGTAGCGGGAGGTGGAACGGGGAGCTGTTTTTT. The encoded protein is CASSLEGSGRWNGELFF. The chain carries TRBV7-2 and TRBJ2-2; TRBD2 aligns across 10 bases. V was clipped by 1 base and J by 7 bases; unmatched bases: 9. This CDR3 has 17 residues. Germline CDR1 SGHTA, CDR2 FQGNSA.

The chain uses TRBV4-1 and TRBJ1-1, with D hard to call. The V gene's germline CDR1 is MGHRA and CDR2 YSYEKL. V lost 4 bases and J lost 3, with 15 bases in between. The CDR3 extends over 15 amino acids. CDR3 region: CASSLPGRKDTEAFF. The CDR3 DNA sequence: TGCGCCAGCAGCCTACCGGGGAGAAAAGACACTGAAGCTTTCTTT.

The chain employs TRBV5-4 and TRBJ2-5, with TRBD2 as a possible D gene (6 bases). The J call is in doubt because the DNA end fits TRBJ2-7 better. Germline V CDR1 and CDR2: SGHNT, YYREEE (reference sequence). The CDR3 extends over 16 amino acids. The CDR3 is CASSFEGGGPHYEQYF. The CDR3 DNA reads as TGTGCCAGCAGCTTTGAGGGAGGTGGTCCCCACTACGAGCAGTACTTC.

J is TRBJ2-7 and V is TRBV7-9; D remains ambiguous. Trimming removed 1 base at V and 8 bases at J, with 12 bases between. The CDR3 has 13 amino acids. The germline V gene encodes CDR1 SEHNR and CDR2 FQNEAQ (reference sequence). CDR3 bases: TGTGCCAGCAGCTTAGGACCCCTAGACCAGCAGTACTTC. Its protein is CASSLGPLDQQYF.

The chain uses TRBV28 and TRBJ2-1, with D possibly TRBD2 on 6 matching bases. The CDR3 consists of 15 residues. The germline V gene encodes CDR1 MDHEN and CDR2 SYDVKM. V dropped 4 bases and J dropped 8 bases, with 18 bases sitting between them. CDR3 residues: CASSSIAVLADEQFF. In DNA form, the CDR3 reads TGTGCCAGCAGTTCCATAGCGGTCCTTGCTGATGAGCAGTTCTTC.

The chain employs TRBV7-2 and TRBJ2-3; D unclear. The V gene's germline CDR1 is SGHTA and CDR2 FQGNSA. V lost 1 base to trimming and J lost 4 bases, with 15 bases between them. This CDR3 is 16 amino acids long. The CDR3 is CASSLDLPGLPDTQYF. The DNA of the CDR3 is TGTGCCAGCAGCTTAGATCTGCCCGGTCTCCCAGATACGCAGTATTTT.

The chain links TRBV6-4 to TRBJ2-1; 10 nucleotides match TRBD1. V lost 5 bases, J lost 8 bases, and 12 bases stayed unmatched. The CDR3 spans 16 residues. Germline V gene sequence: CDR1 MRHNA, CDR2 SNTAGT. The CDR3 DNA follows: TGTGCCAGCAGTCCCCTGGATGGACAGGGGGTCCATGAGCAGTTCTTC. The encoded protein is CASSPLDGQGVHEQFF.

The chain couples TRBV30 to TRBJ1-6; D ambiguous. This CDR3 has 16 residues. Germline V gene lookup returns CDR1 GTSNPN and CDR2 SVGIG (reference sequence). V was shortened by 0 bases and J by 0 bases, with 9 bases between the two germline ends. CDR3 DNA: TGTGCCTGGAGTGTACCGACACGCTCCTATAATTCACCCCTCCACTTT. Protein product: CAWSVPTRSYNSPLHF. Full variable domain (rest looked up from reference TRBV30 and TRBJ1-6): SQTIHQWPATLVQPVGSPLSLECTVEGTSNPNLYWYRQAAGRGLQLLFYSVGIGQISSEVPQNLSASRPQDRQFILSSKKLLLSDSGFYLCAWSVPTRSYNSPLHFGNGTRLTVT.

The chain links TRBV19 to TRBJ1-1, with 9 nucleotides matching TRBD1. Germline trimming cut 5 bases from V and 11 bases from J; bases unmatched to any gene: 18. The CDR3 consists of 16 residues. CDR1 is LNHDA, CDR2 SQIVND, per germline (reference sequence). DNA for the CDR3: TGTGCCAGTAGTCTCGGACAGGGGCTCCGATCTGAGGAGGCTTTCTTT. This sequence encodes CASSLGQGLRSEEAFF.

The CDR3 DNA reads as TGTGCCAGCAGTTACTACACCGGGGAGCTGTTTTTT. Translation gives CASSYYTGELFF. The chain is built from TRBV27 and TRBJ2-2; unclear D gene. Germline V CDR1 and CDR2: MNHEY, SMNVEV (reference sequence). Between the trimmed V and J ends, which lost 4 bases and 3 bases, there was a span of 3 bases. CDR3 length: 12 residues.

The chain links TRBV4-2 to TRBJ1-2; D possibly corresponds to TRBD1 (6 bases). Trimming pared 0 bases from V and 6 bases from J, leaving 8 bases between. The CDR3 sequence is 13 residues long. Germline CDR1 is LGHNA and CDR2 is YNFKEQ. The DNA for the CDR3 is TGTGCCAGCAGCCAAGAACAGGGCGATGGCTACACCTTC. This sequence encodes CASSQEQGDGYTF.

V usage is TRBV9 and J usage is TRBJ2-7; 7 nucleotides line up with TRBD2. This CDR3 contains 15 residues. V gave up 0 bases and J gave up 1 base; unmatched junction bases: 4. Germline CDR1 and CDR2: SGDLS and YYNGEE. In DNA, the CDR3 is TGTGCCAGCAGCGTAGAGGCGGGAGTGTCCTACGAGCAGTACTTC. Its protein product is CASSVEAGVSYEQYF.

This clone has more than one count but fewer than ten. In nucleotides, the CDR3 is TGTGCCAGCCAGGGGTTGCAGGGGTGGCGAGAGCAGTACTTC. This encodes CASQGLQGWREQYF. The chain uses TRBV6-1 and TRBJ2-7, with D possibly being TRBD1 (6 bases). There are 14 residues in the CDR3. CDR1 and CDR2 from the germline V gene are MNHNS and SASEGT. The ends were cut back, 8 bases at V and 7 bases at J, with 21 bases in the middle.